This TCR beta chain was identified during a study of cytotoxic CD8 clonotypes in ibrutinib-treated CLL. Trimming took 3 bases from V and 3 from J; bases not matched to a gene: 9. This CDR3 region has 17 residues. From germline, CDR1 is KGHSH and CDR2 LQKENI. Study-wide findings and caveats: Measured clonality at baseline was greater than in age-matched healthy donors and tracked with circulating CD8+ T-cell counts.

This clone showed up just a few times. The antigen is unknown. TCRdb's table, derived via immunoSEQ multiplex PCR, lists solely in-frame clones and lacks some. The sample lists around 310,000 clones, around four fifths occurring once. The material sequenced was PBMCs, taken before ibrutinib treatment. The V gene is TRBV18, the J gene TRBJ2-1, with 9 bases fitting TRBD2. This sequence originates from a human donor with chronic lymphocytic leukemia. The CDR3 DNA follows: TGTGCCAGCTCACCCCCGAATAGCGGGAGTCTCTACAATGAGCAGTTCTTC. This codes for CASSPPNSGSLYNEQFF.